Sequencing of this TCR beta chain was carried out in a study of OX40 agonist ivuxolimab in advanced cancers. The CDR3 covers 14 residues. CDR1 is SGHAT and CDR2 is FQNNGV in the germline V gene. Trimming took off 1 base at V and 5 bases at J, with 11 bases between the two ends. Clones were read by immunoSEQ multiplex PCR, and TCRdb kept only the in-frame ones, dropping some. The repertoire holds roughly 100,000 clones, roughly 90% seen once, with roughly 0.84% in the top ten. This sequence originates from an adult with an advanced solid tumor such as melanoma, head and neck, liver or kidney cancer. V usage is TRBV11-2 and J usage is TRBJ2-5, with D unclear. This sample comprised CD4+ or CD8+ T cells sorted from blood, obtained in a trial of the OX40 agonist ivuxolimab. This chain's CDR3 is CASSLVGSRETQYF. For the CDR3, the DNA is TGTGCCAGCAGCTTAGTCGGATCACGCGAGACCCAGTACTTC.